This entry lists 28 T cell receptor beta chains sequenced from one sample in a study of radiotherapy plus CTLA-4 blockade in lung cancer. Method: immunoSEQ multiplex PCR; TCRdb's copy keeps in-frame clones and lacks some. Among about 98,000 clones, 82% were seen once, and the ten largest hold around 3.6%. This material consisted of peripheral blood, taken from a patient treated with radiotherapy plus ipilimumab. These receptors were taken from a human donor with non-small cell lung cancer who had a partial response to radiotherapy plus ipilimumab.

This sequence joins TRBV28 and TRBJ1-5, with TRBD1 matching 8 bases. CDR1 is MDHEN and CDR2 is SYDVKM in the germline V gene. Trimming took 5 bases from V and 6 from J; bases not matched to a gene: 9. The CDR3 extends over 15 amino acids. The CDR3 protein is CASSMTGDLPQPQHF. DNA of the CDR3: TGTGCCAGCAGTATGACAGGGGATCTCCCTCAGCCCCAGCATTTT. The entire variable domain, with the rest obtained from reference TRBV28 and TRBJ1-5, is as follows: DVKVTQSSRYLVKRTGEKVFLECVQDMDHENMFWYRQDPGLGLRLIYFSYDVKMKEKGDIPEGYSVSREKKERFSLILESASTNQTSMYLCASSMTGDLPQPQHFGDGTRLSIL.

The gene calls are TRBV5-1 and TRBJ2-5; D possibly corresponds to TRBD1 (6 bases). From germline, CDR1 is SGHRS and CDR2 YFSETQ. The CDR3 extends over 14 amino acids. Trimming pared 4 bases from V and 0 bases from J, leaving 10 bases between. This chain's CDR3 is CASSLGTNQETQYF. The CDR3 DNA follows: TGCGCCAGCAGCCTAGGGACAAACCAAGAGACCCAGTACTTC.

The chain is built from TRBV28 and TRBJ1-4; D gene unclear. The CDR3 is 15 residues long. Trimming left V 7 bases short and J 7 bases short, with 19 bases between. Per germline, CDR1 MDHEN and CDR2 SYDVKM. CDR3 nucleotides: TGTGCCAGCACCCAGGTCACGAATTACGGTGAAAAACTGTTTTTT. It codes for CASTQVTNYGEKLFF.

The V call is TRBV5-4, the J call TRBJ2-7; the match to TRBD1 covers 7 bases. J lost 3 bases, V lost 1 base, and 10 bases had no gene match. Looked up from germline, CDR1 is SGHNT and CDR2 is YYREEE (reference sequence). The CDR3 is 16 amino acids. The CDR3 coding sequence is TGTGCCAGCAGCTTGAGGAAGGGTGACAGGGACTACGAGCAGTACTTC. Translating it yields CASSLRKGDRDYEQYF. Drawing the rest from reference TRBV5-4 and TRBJ2-7, the complete variable domain is ETGVTQSPTHLIKTRGQQVTLRCSSQSGHNTVSWYQQALGQGPQFIFQYYREEENGRGNFPPRFSGLQFPNYSSELNVNALELDDSALYLCASSLRKGDRDYEQYFGPGTRLTVT.

The chain has TRBV10-1 and TRBJ1-1; D ambiguous. CDR1 and CDR2 from the germline V gene are WNHNN and SYGVQD (reference sequence). Trimming removed 3 bases from V and 5 bases from J, with 7 bases in between. The CDR3 sequence is 12 residues long. CDR3 bases: TGCGCCAGCAGTGACGGTGAGACTGAAGCTTTCTTT. Amino acids: CASSDGETEAFF.

In regard to this clone: The DNA is omitted, as the CDR3 cannot be located on it reliably, and the CDR3 follows TCRdb's listing. The chain uses TRBV6-1 and TRBJ2-3; the D segment call TRBD1 is taken from the table without a DNA check. The CDR3 has 13 residues if both end residues are counted. Germline CDR1 MNHNS, CDR2 SASEGT. The CDR3 protein is CASILAYTDTQYF.

V and J are TRBV6-5 and TRBJ1-2; D gene ambiguous. The germline V and J ends were trimmed by 0 bases and 6 bases, with 11 bases remaining between them. In germline, CDR1 is MNHEY, CDR2 SVGAGI. This CDR3 contains 14 residues. Here the CDR3 reads CASSYSRSADGYTF. In DNA, the CDR3 is TGTGCCAGCAGTTACTCAAGATCGGCGGATGGCTACACCTTC.

The rearrangement uses TRBV13 and TRBJ2-1, with D possibly being TRBD2 (6 bases). Trimming pared 3 bases from V and 3 bases from J, leaving 12 bases between. Germline V gene lookup returns CDR1 PRHDT and CDR2 FYEKMQ (reference sequence). The CDR3 runs 15 residues. CDR3: CASSLAGFNYNEQFF. In DNA form, the CDR3 reads TGTGCCAGCAGCTTGGCGGGGTTTAACTACAATGAGCAGTTCTTC.

The V and J genes are TRBV18 and TRBJ2-7; TRBD2 agrees at 10 bases. Germline trimming cut 3 bases from V and 3 bases from J; bases unmatched to any gene: 5. The CDR3 sequence is 15 residues long. Germline loops: CDR1 KGHSH, CDR2 LQKENI. The CDR3 spells CASSPGPSGSYEQYF. The CDR3 DNA reads as TGTGCCAGCTCACCTGGCCCTAGCGGGAGCTACGAGCAGTACTTC.

V usage is TRBV7-2 and J usage is TRBJ2-5; TRBD2 matches 8 bases. The better agreement between TRBJ2-7 and the DNA end casts doubt on the J call. The CDR3 consists of 14 residues. Per germline, CDR1 SGHTA and CDR2 FQGNSA. CDR3 amino acids: CASSLLSGSDEQYF. As DNA, the CDR3 is TGTGCCAGCAGCTTACTAAGCGGGAGCGACGAGCAGTACTTC.

This clone was seen just once. The chain recombines TRBV28 with TRBJ1-3, with D possibly matching TRBD1 (5 bases). The ends were cut back, 3 bases at V and 3 bases at J, with 15 bases in the middle. The V gene's germline CDR1 is MDHEN and CDR2 SYDVKM. This CDR3 region has 16 residues. CDR3 residues: CASSFPGQVLGNTIYF. CDR3 in DNA: TGTGCCAGCAGTTTTCCCGGACAAGTCCTTGGAAACACCATATATTTT.

Only a few counts were recorded for this clone. The chain carries TRBV25-1 and TRBJ1-4; perhaps TRBD1 as D (6 bases). CDR1 MGHDK and CDR2 SYGVNS come from the germline V gene. The CDR3 extends over 15 amino acids. The V end lost 1 base, the J end lost 7 bases, and 13 bases lay between the germline ends. The CDR3 loop is CASSESRGGVEKLFF. The CDR3 DNA reads as TGTGCCAGCAGTGAATCTAGAGGGGGTGTTGAAAAACTGTTTTTT.

This clone is judged medium-sized. The V call is TRBV25-1, the J call TRBJ2-7; D may be TRBD2 (5 bases). Germline CDR1 MGHDK, CDR2 SYGVNS. The V end was cut by 6 bases, the J end by 4 bases, with 16 bases between. The CDR3 covers 14 residues. CDR3 protein: CASRAGEGMYEQYF. The CDR3 region has the DNA TGTGCCAGCAGGGCCGGGGAAGGGATGTACGAGCAGTACTTC.

The gene calls are TRBV28 and TRBJ2-7; 9 bases map to TRBD1. Per the germline V gene, CDR1 is MDHEN and CDR2 is SYDVKM. The CDR3 has 15 amino acids. V gave up 11 bases and J gave up 3 bases; unmatched junction bases: 14. In nucleotides, the CDR3 is TGTGCCTCTCGAGTGGGTACGGGACAGGGCTACGAGCAGTACTTC. Protein: CASRVGTGQGYEQYF.

The gene calls are TRBV6-6 and TRBJ2-2, with D perhaps matching TRBD1 (6 bases). Germline CDR1 reads MNHNY; CDR2 reads SVGAGI (reference sequence). CDR3 length: 15 residues. The V end lost 6 bases, the J end lost 9 bases, and 20 bases lay between the germline ends. DNA for the CDR3: TGTGCCAGCAGCACCGGGACACCAAAGGATAGGGAGCTGTTTTTT. Its translation is CASSTGTPKDRELFF.

The V and J genes are TRBV18 and TRBJ1-5; TRBD1 aligns across 8 bases. The CDR3 covers 15 residues. V was pared by 8 bases and J by 2 bases, with 8 bases of the junction left unmatched. The germline V gene has CDR1 KGHSH and CDR2 LQKENI. The CDR3: CASATGQEGNQPQHF. In DNA, the CDR3 is TGTGCCAGCGCAACGGGACAGGAAGGCAATCAGCCCCAGCATTTT.

The rearrangement uses TRBV28 and TRBJ2-1; TRBD1 matches at 10 bases. Looked up from germline, CDR1 is MDHEN and CDR2 is SYDVKM. The CDR3 is made up of 13 amino acids. The V gene end was trimmed by 5 bases and the J gene end by 6 bases; junction bases not matched to a gene: 1. CDR3 in amino acids: CASSRTGGNEQFF. CDR3 nucleotides: TGTGCCAGCAGTCGGACAGGGGGCAATGAGCAGTTCTTC.

The chain carries TRBV28 and TRBJ2-5; D is undetermined. V was shortened by 5 bases and J by 5 bases, with 3 bases between the two germline ends. From germline, CDR1 is MDHEN and CDR2 SYDVKM. The CDR3 totals 10 residues. CDR3 amino acids: CASSLETQYF. CDR3 nucleotides: TGTGCCAGCAGTCTGGAGACCCAGTACTTC.

A remark on this clone: The germline gene is not matched at one end of the junction; a read error may be the cause. The genes are TRBV5-1 and TRBJ2-5; TRBD1 is a possible D gene (7 bases). The closer fit of TRBJ2-7 to the DNA end suggests the J call may be wrong. Germline V gene sequence: CDR1 SGHRS, CDR2 YFSETQ. The CDR3 loop spans 13 amino acids. The CDR3 nucleotides read TGCGCCGGCAGCGTAGCAGGGGGGTACGAGCAGTACTTC. It specifies CAGSVAGGYEQYF.

The chain carries TRBV28 and TRBJ2-1, with 11 bases lining up with TRBD2. After removal of 2 bases from V and 9 bases from J, the junction contained 0 bases not matched to a gene. The CDR3 is 13 amino acids. The germline V gene encodes CDR1 MDHEN and CDR2 SYDVKM. CDR3 sequence: CASSLLAGGEQFF. In DNA form, the CDR3 reads TGTGCCAGCAGTTTACTAGCGGGAGGTGAGCAGTTCTTC. The whole variable domain, filled in from reference TRBV28 and TRBJ2-1, reads DVKVTQSSRYLVKRTGEKVFLECVQDMDHENMFWYRQDPGLGLRLIYFSYDVKMKEKGDIPEGYSVSREKKERFSLILESASTNQTSMYLCASSLLAGGEQFFGPGTRLTVL.

V gene TRBV5-1 combines with J gene TRBJ2-3; D might be TRBD1 (6 bases). CDR3 length: 16 residues. Germline CDR1 and CDR2: SGHRS and YFSETQ. Trimming took 0 bases from V and 0 from J, leaving 11 bases between them. The CDR3 loop reads CASSLAQGSSTDTQYF. CDR3 in DNA: TGCGCCAGCAGCTTGGCCCAGGGGTCTAGCACAGATACGCAGTATTTT.

The chain combines TRBV11-2 with TRBJ2-1, with 10 bases that match TRBD2. The trim removed 1 base at V and 2 bases at J, leaving 8 bases unmatched. Germline CDR1 SGHAT, CDR2 FQNNGV. CDR3 size: 18 residues. The CDR3 region has the DNA TGTGCCAGCAGCTTAGTGCTAGCGGGGGACCTGGCCTACAATGAGCAGTTCTTC. It specifies CASSLVLAGDLAYNEQFF. Full variable domain (remainder filled in from reference TRBV11-2 and TRBJ2-1): EAGVAQSPRYKIIEKRQSVAFWCNPISGHATLYWYQQILGQGPKLLIQFQNNGVVDDSQLPKDRFSAERLKGVDSTLKIQPAKLEDSAVYLCASSLVLAGDLAYNEQFFGPGTRLTVL.

The chain joins TRBV5-6 to TRBJ1-3; maybe TRBD1 (5 bases). Germline values: CDR1 SGHDT, CDR2 YYEEEE. Between the trimmed V and J ends, which lost 5 bases and 0 bases, there was a span of 12 bases. This CDR3 has 15 amino acids. The CDR3 DNA sequence: TGTGCCAGCAGTCGCCGAAGGGGCTCTGGAAACACCATATATTTT. Protein product: CASSRRRGSGNTIYF.

The chain joins TRBV5-5 to TRBJ2-7, with 7 bases fitting TRBD2. Germline-derived CDR1 and CDR2 are SGHKS and YYEKEE (reference sequence). V was pared by 4 bases and J by 7 bases, with 14 bases of the junction left unmatched. CDR3 length: 15 residues. CDR3 sequence (DNA): TGTGCCAGCAGCCAAGCGACTAGCATTCCGGGGGAGCAGTACTTC. Translating it yields CASSQATSIPGEQYF. Full variable domain (outside the CDR3, taken from reference TRBV5-5 and TRBJ2-7): DAGVTQSPTHLIKTRGQQVTLRCSPISGHKSVSWYQQVLGQGPQFIFQYYEKEERGRGNFPDRFSARQFPNYSSELNVNALLLGDSALYLCASSQATSIPGEQYFGPGTRLTVT.

V and J are TRBV10-1 and TRBJ2-5; D perhaps matches TRBD1 (6 bases). The germline V and J ends were trimmed by 3 bases and 11 bases, with 16 bases remaining between them. CDR1 and CDR2 (germline): WNHNN, SYGVQD (reference sequence). This CDR3 is built from 13 residues. CDR3 in amino acids: CASSDTGRDNQYF. The CDR3 DNA is TGCGCCAGCAGTGATACGGGCCGGGACAATCAGTACTTC.

V gene TRBV5-1 combines with J gene TRBJ1-2, with 7 bases aligning to TRBD1. CDR1 and CDR2 from the germline V gene are SGHRS and YFSETQ. The CDR3 loop spans 15 amino acids. With V trimmed by 0 bases and J by 4 bases, 6 bases remained unmatched. DNA of the CDR3: TGCGCCAGCAGCTTGGATGCGGGACAGACCTATGGCTACACCTTC. Translation gives CASSLDAGQTYGYTF. The full variable domain, in which reference TRBV5-1 and TRBJ1-2 provide the parts outside the CDR3, is KAGVTQTPRYLIKTRGQQVTLSCSPISGHRSVSWYQQTPGQGLQFLFEYFSETQRNKGNFPGRFSGRQFSNSRSEMNVSTLELGDSALYLCASSLDAGQTYGYTFGSGTRLTVV.

The J gene is TRBJ2-1, the V gene TRBV7-6; no clear D gene. The CDR3 totals 12 residues. Germline values: CDR1 SGHVS, CDR2 FNYEAQ. The ends were cut back, 1 base at V and 5 bases at J, with 3 bases in the middle. Here the CDR3 DNA reads TGTGCCAGCAGCTTAGTCAACAATGAGCAGTTCTTC. Encoded protein: CASSLVNNEQFF.

The chain joins TRBV6-5 to TRBJ1-5; D may be TRBD1 (5 bases). V gave up 0 bases and J gave up 6 bases, with 9 bases separating them. The CDR3 runs 14 residues. The germline gives CDR1 MNHEY, CDR2 SVGAGI. CDR3 nucleotide sequence: TGTGCCAGCAGTTACTCCAGGGATTCTCAGCCCCAGCATTTT. Its protein is CASSYSRDSQPQHF.